Presented here are 32 T cell receptor beta chains from one specimen sequenced in a study of blood T cell repertoires in COVID-19. Sequencing was performed with immunoSEQ multiplex PCR; in TCRdb, only in-frame clones are kept and a portion is missing. The sample has some 230,000 clones; 70% to 90% are singletons. Material for sequencing was peripheral blood. These receptors were obtained from a man aged 40-49 years with acute or convalescent COVID-19.

This clone was seen only once. The chain recombines TRBV5-6 with TRBJ1-4, with D unclear. CDR1 is SGHDT and CDR2 is YYEEEE in the germline V gene. The CDR3 extends over 16 amino acids. The ends were cut back, 5 bases at V and 5 bases at J, with 19 bases in the middle. CDR3 DNA sequence: TGTGCCAGCAGTTTCCGACGGCGGGGAGGGAATGAAAAACTGTTTTTT. Translating it yields CASSFRRRGGNEKLFF.

The V and J genes are TRBV9 and TRBJ1-6; the D gene is possibly TRBD1 (5 bases). The V gene lost 0 bases and the J gene lost 5 bases, with 9 bases spanning the gap. This CDR3 contains 15 residues. CDR1 is SGDLS and CDR2 is YYNGEE in the germline V gene. In DNA, the CDR3 is TGTGCCAGCAGCGTAGGTGCAGGGAATAATTCACCCCTCCACTTT. It specifies CASSVGAGNNSPLHF. Based on the CDR3 plus reference TRBV9 and TRBJ1-6, the full variable domain is DSGVTQTPKHLITATGQRVTLRCSPRSGDLSVYWYQQSLDQGLQFLIQYYNGEERAKGNILERFSAQQFPDLHSELNLSSLELGDSALYFCASSVGAGNNSPLHFGNGTRLTVT.

The genes are TRBV6-5 and TRBJ1-2; tentative D call: TRBD1 (5 bases). The germline V gene has CDR1 MNHEY and CDR2 SVGAGI. This CDR3 has 13 amino acids. V lost 5 bases and J 8 bases, leaving 15 bases between the germline ends. CDR3 nucleotide sequence: TGTGCCAGCAGTCGCAGGGAGGACGGCGGCTACACCTTC. As protein: CASSRREDGGYTF.

This clone occurred a few times. The chain joins TRBV2 to TRBJ1-6; D is perhaps TRBD1 (5 bases). Looked up from germline, CDR1 is SNHLY and CDR2 is FYNNEI. Trimming left V 4 bases short and J 5 bases short, with 9 bases between. This CDR3 spans 14 amino acids. This chain's CDR3 is CASSVGVDNSPLHF. The CDR3 coding sequence is TGTGCCAGCAGTGTAGGGGTCGATAATTCACCCCTCCACTTT.

This clone was counted a few times. This chain connects TRBV14 to TRBJ1-5; the match to TRBD1 covers 7 bases. Germline values: CDR1 SGHDN, CDR2 FVKESK. The J segment lost 6 bases and the V segment lost 3 bases, leaving 14 bases of the junction unmatched. The CDR3 runs 17 residues. CDR3 loop: CASSQATSQGIRQPQHF. The CDR3 DNA reads TGTGCCAGCAGCCAGGCGACATCACAGGGGATACGTCAGCCCCAGCATTTT.

The chain uses TRBV11-2 and TRBJ2-7, with TRBD2 matching over 10 bases. The germline CDR1 and CDR2 sequences are SGHAT and FQNNGV. This CDR3 region has 17 residues. With V trimmed by 5 bases and J by 0 bases, 10 bases remained unmatched. The CDR3 bases are TGTGCCAGCAGCCCCCGGACTAGCGGCGCTAGCTCCTACGAGCAGTACTTC. Protein product: CASSPRTSGASSYEQYF.

V is TRBV10-3 and J is TRBJ1-5, with 9 bases aligning to TRBD1. From germline, CDR1 is ENHRY and CDR2 SYGVKD. The junction had 6 bases not matched to a gene; V was cut back by 2 bases and J by 1 base. The CDR3 spans 17 residues. Written as DNA, the CDR3 is TGTGCCATCAGTGAGCCTACACAGGGGGCAAGCAATCAGCCCCAGCATTTT. Protein sequence: CAISEPTQGASNQPQHF.

The chain employs TRBV7-2 and TRBJ1-4, with no clear D. Germline V gene data show CDR1 as SGHTA and CDR2 as FQGNSA. The CDR3 is 15 amino acids. Trimming removed 2 bases at V and 8 bases at J, with 15 bases between. The DNA of the CDR3 is TGTGCCAGCAGCTTATCTACCCCCGCACGAGAAAAACTGTTTTTT. Translated: CASSLSTPAREKLFF. The complete variable domain, with remaining parts taken from reference TRBV7-2 and TRBJ1-4, reads GAGVSQSPSNKVTEKGKDVELRCDPISGHTALYWYRQSLGQGLEFLIYFQGNSAPDKSGLPSDRFSAERTGGSVSTLTIQRTQQEDSAVYLCASSLSTPAREKLFFGSGTQLSVL.

The chain joins TRBV13 to TRBJ1-4; D remains ambiguous. Per germline, CDR1 PRHDT and CDR2 FYEKMQ (reference sequence). Between the trimmed V and J ends, which lost 6 bases and 8 bases, there was a span of 10 bases. The CDR3 consists of 12 residues. CDR3 region: CASSHLNEKLFF. As DNA, the CDR3 is TGTGCCAGCAGTCATCTAAACGAAAAACTGTTTTTT.

The chain is built from TRBV5-4 and TRBJ2-7, with 9 bases identical to TRBD1. J gave up 4 bases and V 4 bases, and 6 bases lay outside the gene matches. Germline V gene lookup returns CDR1 SGHNT and CDR2 YYREEE (reference sequence). The CDR3 is 14 residues long. CDR3 sequence (DNA): TGTGCCAGCAGCCTTCCGGGACAGGGTTACGAGCAGTACTTC. Translation gives CASSLPGQGYEQYF.

CDR3 region: CASSLQGNNSPLHF. DNA of the CDR3: TGTGCCAGCAGTTTACAGGGGAACAATTCACCCCTCCACTTT. The rearrangement uses TRBV6-2 or TRBV6-3 and TRBJ1-6, with 7 bases aligning to TRBD1. The V gene end was trimmed by 4 bases and the J gene end by 7 bases; junction bases not matched to a gene: 4. The V gene's germline CDR1 is MNHEY and CDR2 SVGEGT. CDR3 length: 14 amino acids.

This clone appeared a single time. This sequence joins TRBV2 and TRBJ2-3; D gene unclear. Germline V gene data show CDR1 as SNHLY and CDR2 as FYNNEI. The germline V and J ends were trimmed by 6 bases and 0 bases, with 10 bases remaining between them. The CDR3 consists of 14 residues. In DNA, the CDR3 is TGTGCCAGCAGCGTCGTCTCTAGCACAGATACGCAGTATTTT. Amino acid sequence: CASSVVSSTDTQYF.

The chain is built from TRBV6-6 and TRBJ2-5, with D uncertain. CDR3 length: 13 amino acids. Between the trimmed V and J ends, which lost 5 bases and 1 base, there was a span of 8 bases. Germline V gene sequence: CDR1 MNHNY, CDR2 SVGAGI (reference sequence). CDR3 protein: CASSRHLQETQYF. In nucleotides, the CDR3 is TGTGCCAGCAGTAGACATCTCCAAGAGACCCAGTACTTC.

This rearrangement joins TRBV5-1 to TRBJ2-2, with a weak D call TRBD1 (5 bases). The germline V gene encodes CDR1 SGHRS and CDR2 YFSETQ. The CDR3 has 14 amino acids. Trimming left V 4 bases short and J 5 bases short, with 12 bases between. This CDR3 is CASSNSTVTGELFF. In DNA form, the CDR3 reads TGCGCCAGCAGCAATTCGACAGTAACCGGGGAGCTGTTTTTT.

The chain has TRBV6-2 or TRBV6-3 and TRBJ1-5; D not certain. The CDR3 is made up of 13 amino acids. V lost 5 bases, J lost 7 bases, and 12 bases lay in between. CDR1 MNHEY and CDR2 SVGEGT come from the germline V gene. The CDR3 loop is CASSPKREQPQHF. In DNA, the CDR3 is TGTGCCAGCAGTCCCAAAAGAGAGCAGCCCCAGCATTTT.

The V call is TRBV4-2, the J call TRBJ2-7; D gene unclear. V lost 4 bases and J lost 7, with 23 bases in between. The CDR3 runs to 16 residues. Looked up from germline, CDR1 is LGHNA and CDR2 is YNFKEQ. CDR3 in amino acids: CASSREVDPRHGEQYF. In nucleotides, the CDR3 is TGTGCCAGCAGCCGCGAAGTAGACCCCAGGCATGGGGAGCAGTACTTC.

The J gene is TRBJ1-1, the V gene TRBV2; D ambiguous. This CDR3 is 13 amino acids long. V shed 9 bases and J shed 1 base, with 12 bases lying between them. The germline V gene encodes CDR1 SNHLY and CDR2 FYNNEI. The DNA of the CDR3 is TGTGCCAGTCGTCTCCAGGCGAACACTGAAGCTTTCTTT. This encodes CASRLQANTEAFF.

V gene TRBV6-5 combines with J gene TRBJ2-4; 7 bases match TRBD2. CDR1 is MNHEY, CDR2 SVGAGI, per germline. This CDR3 is built from 15 residues. The V and J ends lost 8 bases and 6 bases, in that order; junction bases with no gene match: 13. The CDR3 sequence: CASATRWEGGNIQYF. The DNA of the CDR3 is TGTGCCAGCGCTACAAGGTGGGAGGGTGGAAACATTCAGTACTTC.

This clone has more than one count but fewer than ten. The chain combines TRBV28 with TRBJ1-1; D unclear. CDR1 is MDHEN and CDR2 is SYDVKM in the germline V gene. V shed 8 bases and J shed 4 bases, with 20 bases lying between them. The CDR3 is 15 residues long. This CDR3 reads CASLRRGQLSTEAFF. In DNA, the CDR3 is TGTGCCAGCCTCAGGAGAGGGCAGTTATCCACTGAAGCTTTCTTT. The whole variable domain, remainder taken from reference TRBV28 and TRBJ1-1, is DVKVTQSSRYLVKRTGEKVFLECVQDMDHENMFWYRQDPGLGLRLIYFSYDVKMKEKGDIPEGYSVSREKKERFSLILESASTNQTSMYLCASLRRGQLSTEAFFGQGTRLTVV.

The genes are TRBV27 and TRBJ2-5; 10 nucleotides agree with TRBD1. Germline lookup yields CDR1 MNHEY and CDR2 SMNVEV (reference sequence). The CDR3 loop spans 13 amino acids. V dropped 5 bases and J dropped 4; count of bases not matched to a gene: 1. The CDR3 DNA reads as TGTGCCAGCAGTGGGACAGGGGTAGAGACCCAGTACTTC. As protein: CASSGTGVETQYF.

The gene calls are TRBV4-1 and TRBJ1-6; D unresolved. Germline CDR1 and CDR2: MGHRA and YSYEKL. Deletions cut 2 bases from V and 7 bases from J, with 9 bases between. This CDR3 contains 14 residues. This CDR3 reads CASSQIGSNSPLHF. In DNA, the CDR3 is TGCGCCAGCAGCCAAATAGGGAGCAATTCACCCCTCCACTTT.

This sequence joins TRBV27 and TRBJ1-2, with TRBD1 matching over 9 bases. The CDR3 spans 13 residues. From germline, CDR1 is MNHEY and CDR2 SMNVEV (reference sequence). After removal of 1 base from V and 7 bases from J, the junction contained 1 base not matched to a gene. The CDR3 loop is CASSLLDRGGYTF. The CDR3 DNA is TGTGCCAGCAGTTTATTGGACAGGGGTGGCTACACCTTC.

This clone was counted between two and nine times. Other DNA sequences in the sample encode the same CDR3. The rearrangement joins TRBV7-3 to TRBJ1-1; 7 nucleotides line up with TRBD1. Trimming removed 5 bases from V and 5 bases from J; junction bases left unmatched: 5. CDR1 and CDR2 from the germline V gene are SGHTA and FQGTGA. The CDR3 is 13 residues long. This CDR3 reads CASSLTGSTEAFF. CDR3 nucleotides: TGTGCCAGCAGCCTGACAGGGAGTACTGAAGCTTTCTTT.

The rearrangement joins TRBV5-5 to TRBJ1-5; 7 bases fit TRBD1. There are 13 residues in the CDR3. The V gene's germline CDR1 is SGHKS and CDR2 YYEKEE (reference sequence). Losses at the gene ends were 8 bases for V and 3 bases for J; bases not matched to a gene: 5. CDR3 sequence (DNA): TGTGCCAGTGATCAGGGGGACAATCAGCCCCAGCATTTT. Protein sequence: CASDQGDNQPQHF.

Only a few counts were recorded for this clone. The rearrangement joins TRBV13 to TRBJ1-1; possibly TRBD1 for D (6 bases). CDR1 and CDR2 from the germline V gene are PRHDT and FYEKMQ (reference sequence). V lost 5 bases to trimming and J lost 0 bases, with 16 bases between them. This CDR3 has 16 residues. The CDR3 is CASSPLTGTLNTEAFF. The CDR3 DNA reads TGTGCCAGCAGCCCCTTGACAGGAACATTGAACACTGAAGCTTTCTTT.

This chain connects TRBV4-3 to TRBJ1-6; tentatively, D is TRBD1 (5 bases). CDR1 and CDR2 from the germline V gene are LGHNA and YSLEER. The CDR3 sequence is 19 residues long. V lost 0 bases and J lost 0, with 15 bases in between. CDR3 in amino acids: CASSQEWTRSSSYNSPLHF. Written as DNA, the CDR3 is TGCGCCAGCAGCCAAGAATGGACACGGTCGAGCTCCTATAATTCACCCCTCCACTTT.

The chain employs TRBV9 and TRBJ2-6; TRBD2 aligns across 7 bases. V was pared by 4 bases and J by 0 bases, with 4 bases of the junction left unmatched. The CDR3 totals 16 residues. CDR1 and CDR2 (germline): SGDLS, YYNGEE. CDR3 DNA sequence: TGTGCCAGCAGCAGCCGGGGGGACTCTGGGGCCAACGTCCTGACTTTC. Protein: CASSSRGDSGANVLTF.

The gene calls are TRBV7-3 and TRBJ1-1, with D possibly TRBD1 on 5 matching bases. Germline V gene sequence: CDR1 SGHTA, CDR2 FQGTGA. The CDR3 runs to 16 residues. Trimming removed 1 base from V and 1 base from J, with 13 bases in between. The CDR3 DNA follows: TGTGCCAGCAGCTTAAACGGGGGAAGTTCGAACACTGAAGCTTTCTTT. Encoded protein: CASSLNGGSSNTEAFF.

The V gene is TRBV4-1, the J gene TRBJ1-1; D is perhaps TRBD1 (5 bases). The length of the CDR3 is 14 residues. Trimming left V 2 bases short and J 4 bases short, with 11 bases between. The germline gives CDR1 MGHRA, CDR2 YSYEKL. The CDR3 region has the DNA TGCGCCAGCAGCCAATTCGACAGAGCCACTGAAGCTTTCTTT. This sequence encodes CASSQFDRATEAFF.

The genes are TRBV27 and TRBJ1-1, with a weak D call TRBD1 (5 bases). The germline CDR1 and CDR2 sequences are MNHEY and SMNVEV (reference sequence). The CDR3 extends over 15 amino acids. The V end was cut by 0 bases, the J end by 5 bases, with 13 bases between. CDR3 sequence reads: CASSLSPGGSTEAFF. The CDR3 nucleotides read TGTGCCAGCAGTTTATCTCCGGGGGGGAGTACTGAAGCTTTCTTT.

The CDR3: CASSMGPNGYTF. The CDR3 DNA follows: TGTGCCAGTAGTATGGGGCCCAACGGCTACACCTTC. The V and J genes are TRBV19 and TRBJ1-2; D might be TRBD1 (5 bases). Trimming removed 3 bases from V and 8 bases from J, with 10 bases in between. This CDR3 spans 12 amino acids. CDR1 and CDR2 (germline): LNHDA, SQIVND (reference sequence).

The rearrangement uses TRBV6-5 and TRBJ2-7, with D uncertain. The ends were cut back, 5 bases at V and 2 bases at J, with 13 bases in the middle. The CDR3 spans 14 residues. The germline gives CDR1 MNHEY, CDR2 SVGAGI. The CDR3 spells CASSPPEIPYEQYF. As DNA, the CDR3 is TGTGCCAGCAGTCCCCCCGAGATCCCCTACGAGCAGTACTTC.